One T cell receptor (beta chain) is described in this entry. Its antigen is unidentified. This sample was included in a study of identical twins. Study-wide findings and caveats: Out-of-frame TCR alpha sharing in monozygotic twins exceeded recombination model predictions.

TCRdb independently ran MiXCR on the 5' RACE reads; one entry per CDR3 protein. The sample comprises approximately 500,000 distinct CDR3 sequences, about 24% of which are singletons, and around 3% rests with the top ten. The CDR3 length is 14 residues. V lost 4 bases, J lost 7 bases, and 14 bases lay in between. Germline assignment: CDR1 SGHRS and CDR2 YFSETQ. This sample also appeared in a second study, on T cells expressing NK-cell markers. That paper notes: Out of eight donors sequenced, seven tested HCMV-seropositive and the remaining one seronegative. Six donors had dominant NKG2C+ clonotypes that comprised about 1.0-7.0% of their CD8+ T cells.

The V gene is TRBV5-1, the J gene TRBJ1-4, with D hard to call. This clonotype was obtained from a woman aged 18-29 years in good health. Sequenced sample: CD4+ T cells sorted from blood. The DNA for the CDR3 is TGCGCCAGCAGCCCCGATGGGTTTGGTGAAAAACTGTTTTTT. It is translated as CASSPDGFGEKLFF. Combining the CDR3 with reference TRBV5-1 and TRBJ1-4 gives the whole variable domain KAGVTQTPRYLIKTRGQQVTLSCSPISGHRSVSWYQQTPGQGLQFLFEYFSETQRNKGNFPGRFSGRQFSNSRSEMNVSTLELGDSALYLCASSPDGFGEKLFFGSGTQLSVL.